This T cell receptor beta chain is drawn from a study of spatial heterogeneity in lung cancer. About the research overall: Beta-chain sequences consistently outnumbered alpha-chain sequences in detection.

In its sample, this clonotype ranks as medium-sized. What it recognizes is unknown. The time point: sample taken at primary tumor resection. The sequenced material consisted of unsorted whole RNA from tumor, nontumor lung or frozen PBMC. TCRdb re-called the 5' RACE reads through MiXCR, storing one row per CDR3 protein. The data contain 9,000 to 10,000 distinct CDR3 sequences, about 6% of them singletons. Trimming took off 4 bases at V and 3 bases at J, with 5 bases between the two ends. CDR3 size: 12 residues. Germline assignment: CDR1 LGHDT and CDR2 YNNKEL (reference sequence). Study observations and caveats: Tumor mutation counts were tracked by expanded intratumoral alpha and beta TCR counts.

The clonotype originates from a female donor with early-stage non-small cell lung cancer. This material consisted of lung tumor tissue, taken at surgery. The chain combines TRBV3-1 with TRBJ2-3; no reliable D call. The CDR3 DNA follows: TGTGCCAGCAGCCCCCGGACAGATACGCAGTATTTT. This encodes CASSPRTDTQYF.